The 3 T cell receptor beta chains below were found in one sample sequenced in a study of Graves' ophthalmopathy and Graves' hyperthyroidism. RNA transcripts provided the template for amplifying TCR beta CDR3 regions. After a first-round RT-PCR with HTBI primers, a second-round multiplex PCR was run. TCRdb called the multiplex PCR reads again in MiXCR, with one record for every CDR3 protein. This table holds 600,000 to 650,000 distinct CDR3 sequences, around a fifth found once. Source material: peripheral blood. The receptors were gathered from a woman aged 18-35 years with stable Graves' hyperthyroidism. Some clones in this sample may be carry-over from other donors' samples.

This clonotype was detected many times. V and J are TRBV30 and TRBJ1-2; maybe TRBD1 (6 bases). The CDR3 is 13 residues long. Germline CDR1 and CDR2: GTSNPN and SVGIG (reference sequence). Trimming left V 5 bases short and J 4 bases short, with 14 bases between. The CDR3 DNA is TGTGCCTGGTCCTCGACAGGCATCTATGGCTACACCTTC. It yields the protein CAWSSTGIYGYTF.

The chain employs TRBV6-5 and TRBJ2-5; the D gene is possibly TRBD1 (5 bases). Trimming removed 5 bases at V and 0 bases at J, with 13 bases between. Germline V gives CDR1 MNHEY, CDR2 SVGAGI. There are 15 residues in the CDR3. The chain's CDR3 is CASSLEAGNQETQYF. The CDR3 DNA follows: TGTGCCAGCAGTCTCGAGGCAGGGAACCAAGAGACCCAGTACTTC.

On this clonotype itself: The conserved final phenylalanine or tryptophan is absent from the CDR3, which likely points to a read error. It is unclear where the CDR3 begins or ends on the DNA, so no DNA is shown, and the CDR3 is as TCRdb lists it. The CDR3 protein is CASSLAGRYGYTV. The V gene is TRBV12-3 or TRBV12-4, the J gene TRBJ1-2. The CDR3 length equals 13 residues, ends included.